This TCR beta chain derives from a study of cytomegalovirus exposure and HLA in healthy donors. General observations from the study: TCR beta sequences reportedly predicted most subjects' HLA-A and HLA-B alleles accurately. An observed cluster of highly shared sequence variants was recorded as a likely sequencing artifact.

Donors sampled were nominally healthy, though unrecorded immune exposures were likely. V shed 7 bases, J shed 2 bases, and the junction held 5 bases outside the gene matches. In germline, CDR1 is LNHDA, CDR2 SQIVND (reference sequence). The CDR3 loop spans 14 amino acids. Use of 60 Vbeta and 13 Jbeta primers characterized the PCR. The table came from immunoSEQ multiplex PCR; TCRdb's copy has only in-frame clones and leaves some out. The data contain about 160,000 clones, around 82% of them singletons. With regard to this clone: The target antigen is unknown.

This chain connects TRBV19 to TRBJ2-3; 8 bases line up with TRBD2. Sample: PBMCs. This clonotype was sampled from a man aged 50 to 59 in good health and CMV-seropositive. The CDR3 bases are TGTGCCAGTACCCCGGGGGGGCACACAGATACGCAGTATTTT. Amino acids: CASTPGGHTDTQYF.